This TCR beta chain originates from a study of T cell changes during pregnancy in multiple sclerosis. Clones were sequenced by immunoSEQ multiplex PCR, and TCRdb holds only the in-frame ones, with some missing. Of around 42,000 clones listed, 75% to 90% are singletons. Looked up from germline, CDR1 is SGHDT and CDR2 is YYEEEE. This CDR3 comprises 19 residues. The junction had 20 bases not matched to a gene; V was cut back by 4 bases and J by 3 bases. This clone showed up just a few times. Source: peripheral blood, taken in the first trimester of pregnancy. The clonotype originates from a female donor in good health, enrolled as a control in a pregnancy study. The rearrangement joins TRBV5-6 to TRBJ2-7; 9 bases match TRBD2. The CDR3 DNA is TGTGCCAGCAGCCACTCTGGCGGTTTCCGACTAGCGGACTACTACGAGCAGTACTTC. This sequence encodes CASSHSGGFRLADYYEQYF.